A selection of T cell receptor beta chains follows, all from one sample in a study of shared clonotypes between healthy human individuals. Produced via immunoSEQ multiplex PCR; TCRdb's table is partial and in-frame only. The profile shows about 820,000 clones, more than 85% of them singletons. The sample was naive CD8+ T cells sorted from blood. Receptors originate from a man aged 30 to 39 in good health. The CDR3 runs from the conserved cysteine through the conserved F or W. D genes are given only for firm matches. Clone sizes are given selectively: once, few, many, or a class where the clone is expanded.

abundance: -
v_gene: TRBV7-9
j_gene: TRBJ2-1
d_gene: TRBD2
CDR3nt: TGTGCCAGCAGCCCCCCCGGGGCGGGAGTTTCGAATGAGCAGTTCTTC
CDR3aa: CASSPPGAGVSNEQFF

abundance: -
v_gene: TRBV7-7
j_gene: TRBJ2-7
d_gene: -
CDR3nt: TGTGCCAGCAGCTACGGTATCGGGGACTCCTACGAGCAGTACTTC
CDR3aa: CASSYGIGDSYEQYF

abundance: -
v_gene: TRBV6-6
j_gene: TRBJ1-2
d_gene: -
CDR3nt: TGTGCCAGCGGGTTCGTGGACGGGACGGATGGCTACACCTTC
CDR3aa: CASGFVDGTDGYTF

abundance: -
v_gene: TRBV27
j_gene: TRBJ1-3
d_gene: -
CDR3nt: TGTGCCAGCAGTTTATATTGGACTCGTCGAGCCGGAAACACCATATATTTT
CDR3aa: CASSLYWTRRAGNTIYF

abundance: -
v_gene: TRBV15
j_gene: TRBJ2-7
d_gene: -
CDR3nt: TGTGCCACCAGCAGAGATAGATTGGATCCTTACGAGCAGTACTTC
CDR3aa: CATSRDRLDPYEQYF

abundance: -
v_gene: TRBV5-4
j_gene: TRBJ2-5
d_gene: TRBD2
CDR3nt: TGTGCCAGCAGCTTGGAGCGGGAGGGTAAAGAGACCCAGTACTTC
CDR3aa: CASSLEREGKETQYF

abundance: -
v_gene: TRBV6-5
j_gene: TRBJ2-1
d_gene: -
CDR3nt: TGTGCCAGCAGTTACACCGGGGGATACAATGAGCAGTTCTTC
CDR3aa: CASSYTGGYNEQFF

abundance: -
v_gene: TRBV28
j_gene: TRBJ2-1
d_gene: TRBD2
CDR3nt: TGTGCCAGCAGTCCAGGACTAGCGGGAGGCCGAAATGAGCAGTTCTTC
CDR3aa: CASSPGLAGGRNEQFF

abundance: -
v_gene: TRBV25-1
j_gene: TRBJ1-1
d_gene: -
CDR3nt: TGTGCCGCCGCACGAACGGGGACAAACACTGAAGCTTTCTTT
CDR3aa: CAAARTGTNTEAFF

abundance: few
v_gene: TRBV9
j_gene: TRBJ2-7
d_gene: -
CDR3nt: TGTGCCAGCAGCGTAGGAGGCGGGAAGGCCTACGAGCAGTACTTC
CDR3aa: CASSVGGGKAYEQYF

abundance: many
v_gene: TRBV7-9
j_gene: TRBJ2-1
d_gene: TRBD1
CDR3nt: TGTGCCAGCAGCCCCCAGGACAGGGCGTTCAATGAGCAGTTCTTC
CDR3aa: CASSPQDRAFNEQFF

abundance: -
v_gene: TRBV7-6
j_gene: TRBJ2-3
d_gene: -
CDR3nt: TGTGCCAGCAGCCGGGGGACAGATACGCAGTATTTT
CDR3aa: CASSRGTDTQYF

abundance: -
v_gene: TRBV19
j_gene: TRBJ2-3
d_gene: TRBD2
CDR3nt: TGTGCCAGTAGTTGGACTAGCGGGAGCGATACGCAGTATTTT
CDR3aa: CASSWTSGSDTQYF

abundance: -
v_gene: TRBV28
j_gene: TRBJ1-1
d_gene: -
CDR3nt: TGTGCCAGCAGAGGGACCGCCGCGAACACTGAAGCTTTCTTT
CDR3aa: CASRGTAANTEAFF

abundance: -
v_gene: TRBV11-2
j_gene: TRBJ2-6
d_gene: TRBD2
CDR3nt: TGTGCCAGCAGCCTAACCGGGGGGGGCCCCTGGACTGGGGCCAACGTCCTGACTTTC
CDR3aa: CASSLTGGGPWTGANVLTF

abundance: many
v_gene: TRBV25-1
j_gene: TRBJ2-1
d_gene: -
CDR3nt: TGTGCCAGCAGTGATTGGGACGATGAGCAGTTCTTC
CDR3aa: CASSDWDDEQFF

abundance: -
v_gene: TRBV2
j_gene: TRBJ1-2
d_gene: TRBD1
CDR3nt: TGTGCCAGCAGTGGGACAGGGATGGTCTATGGCTACACCTTC
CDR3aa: CASSGTGMVYGYTF

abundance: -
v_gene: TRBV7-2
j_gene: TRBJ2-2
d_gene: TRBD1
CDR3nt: TGTGCCAGCAGCTTCCCGGGACAGGGTGAGGACACCGGGGAGCTGTTTTTT
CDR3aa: CASSFPGQGEDTGELFF

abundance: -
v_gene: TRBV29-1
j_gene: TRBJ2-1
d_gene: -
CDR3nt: TGCAGCGTTGAAGGGGTGATCAACTCCTACAATGAGCAGTTCTTC
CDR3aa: CSVEGVINSYNEQFF

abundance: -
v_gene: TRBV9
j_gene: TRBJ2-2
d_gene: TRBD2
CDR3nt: TGTGCCAGCAGCCCTACTTCTGCTCCGGGAGGGCCGGCCGGGGAGCTGTTTTTT
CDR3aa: CASSPTSAPGGPAGELFF